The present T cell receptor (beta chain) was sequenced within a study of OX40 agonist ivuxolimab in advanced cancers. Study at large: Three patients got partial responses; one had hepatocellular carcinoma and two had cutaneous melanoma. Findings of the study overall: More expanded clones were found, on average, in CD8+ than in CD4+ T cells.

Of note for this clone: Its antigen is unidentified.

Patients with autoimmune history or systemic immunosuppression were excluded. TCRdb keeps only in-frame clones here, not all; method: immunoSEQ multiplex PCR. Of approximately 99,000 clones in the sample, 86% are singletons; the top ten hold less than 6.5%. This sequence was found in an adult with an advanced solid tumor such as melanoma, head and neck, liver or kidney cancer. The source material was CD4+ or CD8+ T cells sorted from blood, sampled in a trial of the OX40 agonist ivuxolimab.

The CDR3 sequence: CASSPPGTGGLYNEQFF. The CDR3 nucleotides are TGTGCCAGCTCACCACCGGGAACAGGGGGCCTGTACAATGAGCAGTTCTTC. The V call is TRBV18, the J call TRBJ2-1, with 9 positions matching TRBD1. V was pared by 0 bases and J by 4 bases, with 7 bases of the junction left unmatched. Germline V lookup: CDR1 KGHSH, CDR2 LQKENI. This CDR3 is built from 17 residues.